This TCR beta chain was obtained from a study of cytomegalovirus exposure and HLA in healthy donors. Measured with immunoSEQ multiplex PCR; TCRdb has only the in-frame clones, and not every one. The table includes 150,000 or so clones, around 88% detected once. This TCR was sampled from a young man in good health and CMV-seropositive. Sequenced material: PBMCs.

CDR3 residues: CASSLAAGNTEAFF. The CDR3 DNA reads as TGTGCCAGCAGCTTGGCCGCCGGTAACACTGAAGCTTTCTTT. The V call is TRBV5-6, the J call TRBJ1-1; D is unresolved. V lost 0 bases and J 2 bases, leaving 8 bases between the germline ends. The CDR3 has 14 residues. CDR1 SGHDT and CDR2 YYEEEE come from the germline V gene. The variable domain in full, with the rest retrieved from reference TRBV5-6 and TRBJ1-1, is DAGVTQSPTHLIKTRGQQVTLRCSPKSGHDTVSWYQQALGQGPQFIFQYYEEEERQRGNFPDRFSGHQFPNYSSELNVNALLLGDSALYLCASSLAAGNTEAFFGQGTRLTVV.